The 15 T cell receptor beta chains below all came from one sample that was sequenced in a study of T cells in Graves' hyperthyroidism and ophthalmopathy. There were TCR beta CDR3 regions amplified from RNA transcripts. The TCR CDR3 was amplified in a first-round RT-PCR using the HTBI primer set. A single record per CDR3 protein comes from TCRdb applying MiXCR to the multiplex PCR reads. The sample has around 430,000 distinct CDR3 sequences, under 15% seen once. The sample consisted of blood. The receptors were sampled from a woman aged 25 to 39 with Graves' hyperthyroidism.

This clonotype was counted at least ten times. The chain carries TRBV5-6 and TRBJ2-6; 9 bases fit TRBD1. The ends lost 4 bases at V and 2 bases at J; junction bases unmatched: 10. Looked up from germline, CDR1 is SGHDT and CDR2 is YYEEEE. The CDR3 spans 18 residues. The CDR3 nucleotides read TGTGCCAGCAGCCCTCGTTGGACAGGGGTTCCTGGGGCCAACGTCCTGACTTTC. It specifies CASSPRWTGVPGANVLTF.

On this clonotype itself: The junction differs from germline at one of its ends, possibly a read error. This rearrangement joins TRBV20-1 to TRBJ2-7, with D possibly TRBD2 on 7 matching bases. From germline, CDR1 is DFQATT and CDR2 SNEGSKA (reference sequence). This CDR3 region has 14 residues. CDR3 in DNA: TGCAGTGCTCTCGGGGAGGGGGTGTCCTACGAGCAGTGCTTC. Translated, it gives CSALGEGVSYEQCF.

This clonotype has only a few counts. The chain is built from TRBV5-1 and TRBJ2-1; 8 positions agree with TRBD1. There are 16 residues in the CDR3. With 5 bases clipped from V and 4 bases from J, the junction kept 11 bases outside the gene matches. The germline CDR1 and CDR2 sequences are SGHRS and YFSETQ. CDR3 region: CASRTDRVESYNEQFF. The CDR3 nucleotides are TGCGCCAGCAGGACGGACAGGGTTGAGTCGTACAATGAGCAGTTCTTC.

The rearrangement links TRBV12-3 or TRBV12-4 to TRBJ2-3; 10 nucleotides agree with TRBD2. The V gene end was trimmed by 2 bases and the J gene end by 0 bases; junction bases not matched to a gene: 14. There are 20 residues in the CDR3. The DNA of the CDR3 is TGTGCCAGCAGTTTAAGAACTAGCGGGACCAACCTATTAAGCACAGATACGCAGTATTTT. The encoded protein is CASSLRTSGTNLLSTDTQYF.

V and J are TRBV4-1 and TRBJ2-2; D remains ambiguous. The germline V and J ends were trimmed by 0 bases and 4 bases, with 9 bases remaining between them. Germline lookup yields CDR1 MGHRA and CDR2 YSYEKL. CDR3 length: 15 amino acids. The CDR3 DNA is TGCGCCAGCAGCCAAGATTCTCTTCCCACCGGGGAGCTGTTTTTT. This translates into CASSQDSLPTGELFF.

The sample holds a few counts of this clonotype. This may come from a read error, since a much larger clone is one base off. This chain connects TRBV6-1 to TRBJ2-7, with 7 nucleotides matching TRBD1. Germline assignment: CDR1 MNHNS and CDR2 SASEGT. J lost 6 bases, V lost 6 bases, and 2 bases had no gene match. The CDR3 covers 11 residues. The CDR3 region is CASRRQGEQYF. Here the CDR3 DNA reads TGTGCCAGCAGACGACAGGGCGAGCAGTACTTC.

This clonotype was detected ten times or more. The J gene is TRBJ1-1, the V gene TRBV28, with D possibly TRBD1 on 5 matching bases. The CDR3 is 15 amino acids. Germline CDR1 reads MDHEN; CDR2 reads SYDVKM. V dropped 5 bases and J dropped 0 bases, with 13 bases sitting between them. The CDR3: CASSNLLTVNTEAFF. CDR3 nucleotides: TGTGCCAGCAGTAATCTCTTGACAGTGAACACTGAAGCTTTCTTT.

The chain carries TRBV7-2 and TRBJ2-5; 10 nucleotides match TRBD2. Germline-derived CDR1 and CDR2 are SGHTA and FQGNSA. The CDR3 runs 15 residues. Losses at the gene ends were 3 bases for V and 5 bases for J; bases not matched to a gene: 6. The CDR3 DNA reads TGTGCCAGCAGCTTTCTAGCGGGAGAGAGTGAGACCCAGTACTTC. It codes for CASSFLAGESETQYF.

The table lists this clonotype with many counts. The V gene is TRBV7-2, the J gene TRBJ1-4, with 10 bases that match TRBD1. Trimming cost V 1 base and J 4 bases; bases outside gene matches: 0. Germline lookup yields CDR1 SGHTA and CDR2 FQGNSA. The CDR3 loop spans 15 amino acids. CDR3 sequence reads: CASSLGDRGNEKLFF. The CDR3 DNA is TGTGCCAGCAGCTTAGGGGACAGGGGTAATGAAAAACTGTTTTTT.

This clonotype was seen only a few times. The chain has TRBV27 and TRBJ1-3; D uncertain. From germline, CDR1 is MNHEY and CDR2 SMNVEV (reference sequence). Deletions cut 5 bases from V and 7 bases from J, with 15 bases between. This CDR3 is built from 14 residues. CDR3 DNA sequence: TGTGCCAGCAGTCCCCCATCTCAGTCTAACACCATATATTTT. This codes for CASSPPSQSNTIYF.

V gene TRBV5-1 combines with J gene TRBJ1-1; TRBD1 agrees at 9 bases. The ends lost 2 bases at V and 3 bases at J; junction bases unmatched: 5. The CDR3 contains 15 residues. The germline V gene encodes CDR1 SGHRS and CDR2 YFSETQ. CDR3 amino acids: CASSFSTGGDTEAFF. DNA for the CDR3: TGCGCCAGCAGCTTCTCGACAGGGGGGGACACTGAAGCTTTCTTT. Filled out from reference TRBV5-1 and TRBJ1-1, the complete variable domain reads KAGVTQTPRYLIKTRGQQVTLSCSPISGHRSVSWYQQTPGQGLQFLFEYFSETQRNKGNFPGRFSGRQFSNSRSEMNVSTLELGDSALYLCASSFSTGGDTEAFFGQGTRLTVV.

The V and J genes are TRBV5-1 and TRBJ1-1, with 12 bases aligning to TRBD1. The J segment lost 4 bases and the V segment lost 7 bases, leaving 8 bases of the junction unmatched. The CDR3 runs 15 residues. The germline V gene has CDR1 SGHRS and CDR2 YFSETQ. The DNA for the CDR3 is TGCGCCAGCGGCTCCGGGACAGGGGGCGGCACTGAAGCTTTCTTT. It codes for CASGSGTGGGTEAFF.

Ten or more counts support this clonotype. The chain combines TRBV28 with TRBJ2-1, with 12 bases identical to TRBD2. CDR3 length equals 15 residues. J was trimmed by 9 bases and V by 2 bases; bases with no gene match: 5. From germline, CDR1 is MDHEN and CDR2 SYDVKM. The CDR3 region is CASSLITSGRFEQFF. CDR3 DNA: TGTGCCAGCAGTTTAATCACTAGCGGGAGGTTTGAGCAGTTCTTC.

This clonotype was seen a handful of times. The chain carries TRBV14 and TRBJ2-5; weak D call: TRBD2 (6 bases). V was pared by 1 base and J by 5 bases, with 20 bases between. The CDR3 runs 17 residues. Germline V gives CDR1 SGHDN, CDR2 FVKESK. The CDR3 loop reads CASSQVSAGFGSETQYF. The CDR3 DNA reads TGTGCCAGCAGCCAAGTTAGTGCGGGGTTTGGGTCGGAGACCCAGTACTTC.

This clonotype was observed a few times. This rearrangement joins TRBV9 to TRBJ2-7, with 7 bases identical to TRBD1. The CDR3 is 15 amino acids. V shed 2 bases and J 0 bases; nucleotides not matched to a gene: 5. Germline CDR1 and CDR2: SGDLS and YYNGEE. CDR3 amino acids: CASSVGRDSSYEQYF. In DNA form, the CDR3 reads TGTGCCAGCAGCGTGGGTCGGGACAGCTCCTACGAGCAGTACTTC.